The rows below give T cell receptor beta chains drawn from one sample of a study of T cell responses to AZD1222 COVID-19 vaccine. Profiling relied on immunoSEQ multiplex PCR, and the TCRdb table lists in-frame clones only, not all of them. The sample holds about 140,000 clones, 80% to 95% seen once. The material sequenced was peripheral blood, taken on day 0 of AZD1222 vaccination. The source is an adult in good health. The conserved cysteine and the conserved F or W are not part of the CDR3 here. Each record gives: V gene, J gene, CDR3 length, D gene, CDR3 protein. The D gene is left open where the match is weak.

TRBV24-1,TRBJ2-1,15,TRBD1,ATSDATGATQENEQF
TRBV24-1,TRBJ2-5,13,.,ATSDLDSFQETQY
TRBV6-5,TRBJ1-2,11,.,ASSPDTGNGYT
TRBV5-4,TRBJ1-2,12,TRBD1,ASSLGQGRDGYT
TRBV2,TRBJ1-2,11,.,ASSDSGRRSYT
TRBV2,TRBJ2-2,12,.,ASMLQGDTGELF
TRBV28,TRBJ1-1,14,TRBD1,ASSSSLDRKNTEAF
TRBV20-1,TRBJ2-1,8,.,SARRDEQF
TRBV7-9,TRBJ1-4,14,TRBD1,ASIGTDPPTNEKLF
TRBV10-3,TRBJ1-5,11,.,AISVQSNQPQH
TRBV19,TRBJ2-7,13,.,ASSIFLGGAGEQY
TRBV29-1,TRBJ2-2,13,.,SVQGSDSNTGELF
TRBV28,TRBJ2-1,11,.,ASGSSDYNEQF
TRBV5-1,TRBJ1-1,12,.,ASSVGSENGVAF
TRBV6-5,TRBJ2-3,11,.,ASTLAGTDTQY
TRBV24-1,TRBJ2-2,10,.,ATGGNTGELF
TRBV9,TRBJ2-7,14,TRBD1,ASSIKGQGVPYEQY
TRBV9,TRBJ1-3,13,.,ASSGGTTFGNTIY
TRBV5-1,TRBJ2-3,13,TRBD2,ASSLTSGGSDTQY
TRBV4-1,TRBJ2-7,13,.,ASSQVSGGTYEQY
TRBV6-5,TRBJ2-1,13,.,ASRATGSGYNEQF
TRBV12-3/TRBV12-4,TRBJ1-2,11,TRBD1,ASSLGQGMRYT
TRBV19,TRBJ1-2,10,.,ASSYSNYGYT